The 16 T cell receptor beta chains listed next were all sequenced from one sample in a study of T cell repertoires in cytomegalovirus infection. TCRdb re-analysed the reads in MiXCR, keeping a single row per CDR3 protein. Of about 740,000 distinct CDR3 sequences listed, about 40% were seen once; the top ten hold roughly 2.9%. Sequencing used PBMCs. These receptors were collected from a human donor in good health (CMV status not recorded). Some clones in this sample may be carry-over from other donors' samples.

This clonotype has more than one count but fewer than ten. The chain recombines TRBV4-1 with TRBJ2-7, with D hard to call. Deletions cut 1 base from V and 0 bases from J, with 13 bases between. The CDR3 contains 16 residues. Germline loops: CDR1 MGHRA, CDR2 YSYEKL. In DNA form, the CDR3 reads TGCGCCAGCAGCCAAGCGAGCTCAAGGAGCTCCTACGAGCAGTACTTC. Protein sequence: CASSQASSRSSYEQYF.

The rearrangement joins TRBV19 to TRBJ2-4, with 9 bases fitting TRBD1. The V segment lost 6 bases and the J segment 1 base; nucleotides outside the gene matches: 13. The CDR3 contains 18 residues. The germline V gene encodes CDR1 LNHDA and CDR2 SQIVND (reference sequence). The CDR3 is CASSRDRAGPHAKNIQYF. The CDR3 DNA reads as TGTGCCAGTAGCCGGGACAGGGCTGGCCCCCACGCCAAAAACATTCAGTACTTC.

This clonotype came up a few times. This chain links TRBV9 with TRBJ1-1; TRBD1 matches at 7 bases. Germline CDR1 reads SGDLS; CDR2 reads YYNGEE. Trimming at V came to 4 bases and at J to 4 bases, leaving 10 bases not matched to a gene. This CDR3 has 15 residues. For the CDR3, the DNA is TGTGCCAGCAGCACCACAGGGGAGGTGGGCACTGAAGCTTTCTTT. It specifies CASSTTGEVGTEAFF.

This clonotype showed up many times. This chain joins TRBV12-3 or TRBV12-4 and TRBJ1-2, with D perhaps TRBD1 (5 bases). Trimming stripped 3 bases from V and 8 bases from J, with 19 bases between. The CDR3 has 15 amino acids. The CDR3 nucleotides read TGTGCCAGCAGTTTTCGGGACCCCCCATTGAGGGGCTACACCTTC. Encoded protein: CASSFRDPPLRGYTF.

V is TRBV28 and J is TRBJ1-5, with D possibly being TRBD1 (5 bases). V was clipped by 4 bases and J by 1 base, with 17 bases between them. The CDR3 loop spans 17 amino acids. CDR1 and CDR2 from the germline V gene are MDHEN and SYDVKM. The CDR3 DNA sequence: TGTGCCAGCAGTTCAAAACCGAGGGGCATCAGCAATCAGCCCCAGCATTTT. It specifies CASSSKPRGISNQPQHF. Combining the CDR3 with reference TRBV28 and TRBJ1-5 gives the whole variable domain DVKVTQSSRYLVKRTGEKVFLECVQDMDHENMFWYRQDPGLGLRLIYFSYDVKMKEKGDIPEGYSVSREKKERFSLILESASTNQTSMYLCASSSKPRGISNQPQHFGDGTRLSIL.

As regards this clonotype: Given a much more abundant clone one base away, this may be a read error. The rearrangement uses TRBV7-2 and TRBJ1-4; D not certain. Germline V CDR1 and CDR2: SGHTA, FQGNSA. The CDR3 has 13 amino acids. The CDR3 region is CASSYAPGRKLLF. The CDR3, as DNA: TGTGCCAGCAGCTATGCACCGGGAAGAAAACTGCTTTTT.

A note on this clonotype: This sequence may be a read error, since a much larger clone differs from it by one base. It is likely a read error, because the conserved phenylalanine at the end of the CDR3 is missing. The rearrangement uses TRBV7-2 and TRBJ1-2; no firm D call. Trimming left V 7 bases short and J 7 bases short, with 19 bases between. CDR1 and CDR2 (germline): SGHTA, FQGNSA. The CDR3 has 14 residues. CDR3 DNA: TGTGCCAGCACCCCTACCCGGGGTTTCACTGGCTACACCTTA. Translation: CASTPTRGFTGYTL.

The chain is built from TRBV5-5 and TRBJ2-6; 7 positions agree with TRBD1. After removal of 4 bases from V and 5 bases from J, the junction contained 18 bases not matched to a gene. Germline values: CDR1 SGHKS, CDR2 YYEKEE (reference sequence). The CDR3 loop spans 19 amino acids. The DNA of the CDR3 is TGTGCCAGCAGCGACCCGACAGGGTCTACGTATGACTGGGCCAACGTCCTGACTTTC. Its protein product is CASSDPTGSTYDWANVLTF.

The rearrangement joins TRBV24-1 to TRBJ2-7; D is possibly TRBD1 (6 bases). V lost 9 bases and J 6 bases, leaving 26 bases between the germline ends. This CDR3 contains 16 residues. The germline CDR1 and CDR2 sequences are KGHDR and SFDVKD. DNA of the CDR3: TGTGCCACCCCCAGTACTCTGGGACATTCGATGTGCGAGCAGTACTTC. Amino acid sequence: CATPSTLGHSMCEQYF.

This chain connects TRBV20-1 to TRBJ1-4; TRBD1 might be the D (6 bases). The germline V and J ends were trimmed by 0 bases and 7 bases, with 9 bases remaining between them. CDR3 length equals 13 residues. Germline values: CDR1 DFQATT, CDR2 SNEGSKA (reference sequence). The CDR3 is CSAREGGSEKLFF. The CDR3 bases are TGCAGTGCTAGAGAAGGGGGAAGTGAAAAACTGTTTTTT.

The chain uses TRBV15 and TRBJ1-1; 7 bases line up with TRBD1. After removal of 4 bases from V and 0 bases from J, the junction contained 2 bases not matched to a gene. The CDR3 is 14 residues long. Germline V gene data show CDR1 as LNHNV and CDR2 as YYDKDF (reference sequence). Here the CDR3 reads CATSTDRLNTEAFF. The CDR3 bases are TGTGCCACCAGCACGGACAGGTTGAACACTGAAGCTTTCTTT.

This clonotype was recorded a few times. The chain couples TRBV7-8 to TRBJ2-7; a possible D gene is TRBD2 (6 bases). The V gene lost 5 bases and the J gene lost 6 bases, with 14 bases spanning the gap. Germline V gives CDR1 SGHVS, CDR2 FQNEAQ. The CDR3 has 13 amino acids. As DNA, the CDR3 is TGTGCCAGCAGCCGAAAGCGGGCCCTCGAGCAGTACTTC. It encodes CASSRKRALEQYF.

For this clonotype: Germline and junction disagree at one end, which may indicate a read error. The genes are TRBV28 and TRBJ1-5, with D maybe TRBD1 (6 bases). Germline CDR1 reads MDHEN; CDR2 reads SYDVKM. CDR3 length: 15 residues. CDR3 in amino acids: CTSSPTGSSNQPQHF. CDR3 nucleotide sequence: TGTACCAGCAGCCCGACAGGCTCTAGCAATCAGCCCCAGCATTTT.

This chain connects TRBV7-2 to TRBJ2-3; 13 bases line up with TRBD2. Germline assignment: CDR1 SGHTA and CDR2 FQGNSA. Trimming removed 5 bases from V and 8 bases from J; junction bases left unmatched: 7. The CDR3 loop spans 15 amino acids. The CDR3: CASSRELAGGGTQYF. In DNA, the CDR3 is TGTGCCAGCAGCCGAGAACTAGCGGGAGGGGGTACGCAGTATTTT.

Notes on this clonotype: This may come from a read error, since a much larger clone is one base off. Because the CDR3 is missing its conserved closing phenylalanine or tryptophan, this is likely a read error. The V and J genes are TRBV7-6 and TRBJ1-2; TRBD1 matches at 9 bases. V was clipped by 5 bases and J by 2 bases; unmatched bases: 9. The CDR3 runs 16 residues. The germline V gene encodes CDR1 SGHVS and CDR2 FNYEAQ. The DNA for the CDR3 is TGTGCCAGCAGCCGTGGGACAGGACAGGGGAACTATGGCTACACCTCC. It translates to CASSRGTGQGNYGYTS.

Comment on this clonotype: A read error may explain this, as a much larger clone is one base away. The rearrangement uses TRBV6-4 and TRBJ2-1; 10 positions agree with TRBD2. Per germline, CDR1 MRHNA and CDR2 SNTAGT. This CDR3 comprises 15 residues. J lost 4 bases, V lost 0 bases, and 0 bases had no gene match. The DNA of the CDR3 is TGTGCCAGCAGTGACTCTAGCGGGAGGTACAATGAGCAGTTCTTC. It is translated as CASSDSSGRYNEQFF.